One sample yielded the 16 T cell receptor beta chains listed below, sequenced in a study of blood T cell repertoires in COVID-19. The method was immunoSEQ multiplex PCR; TCRdb's version includes in-frame clones alone and lacks a portion of them. The sample includes about 210,000 clones, about 81% seen only once; the top ten take about 10%. Sequenced: PBMCs or T cells enriched from blood (not recorded which). All receptors derive from a man in his forties or fifties who had recovered from COVID-19.

The V call is TRBV4-1, the J call TRBJ1-6, with D unclear. V was clipped by 0 bases and J by 13 bases, with 7 bases between them. Germline values: CDR1 MGHRA, CDR2 YSYEKL. This CDR3 has 12 residues. The CDR3 protein is CASSQEETPLHF. CDR3 sequence (DNA): TGCGCCAGCAGCCAAGAAGAAACTCCCCTCCACTTT.

The J gene is TRBJ1-5, the V gene TRBV5-8; 9 nucleotides agree with TRBD1. Germline assignment: CDR1 SGHTS and CDR2 YDEGEE. The J segment lost 0 bases and the V segment lost 4 bases, leaving 8 bases of the junction unmatched. CDR3 size: 17 residues. In nucleotides, the CDR3 is TGTGCCAGCAGCCTGGGACAGGGAACTTATAGCAATCAGCCCCAGCATTTT. This sequence encodes CASSLGQGTYSNQPQHF.

The chain couples TRBV18 to TRBJ1-4, with a possible D match to TRBD1 (5 bases). The germline V gene encodes CDR1 KGHSH and CDR2 LQKENI. V lost 1 base, J lost 7 bases, and 13 bases lay in between. The length of the CDR3 is 15 residues. The CDR3 is CASSPRGDPGEKLFF. CDR3 in DNA: TGTGCCAGCTCACCACGCGGGGACCCGGGTGAAAAACTGTTTTTT.

The rearrangement joins TRBV4-1 to TRBJ2-1; D gene unclear. Trimming pared 0 bases from V and 16 bases from J, leaving 19 bases between. The germline V gene has CDR1 MGHRA and CDR2 YSYEKL. The CDR3 covers 14 residues. The CDR3 is CASSQDRVLPSLFF. CDR3 nucleotide sequence: TGCGCCAGCAGCCAAGATCGGGTGTTGCCATCCCTCTTCTTC.

The DNA for the CDR3 is TGTGCCAGCAGGGGTCAGGGCCCTAACTATGGCTACACCTTC. It yields the protein CASRGQGPNYGYTF. The rearrangement links TRBV11-2 to TRBJ1-2, with D perhaps matching TRBD1 (5 bases). Germline assignment: CDR1 SGHAT and CDR2 FQNNGV. The CDR3 totals 14 residues. Trimming pared 6 bases from V and 0 bases from J, leaving 11 bases between.

The V gene is TRBV24-1, the J gene TRBJ2-3; no firm D call. The CDR3 covers 12 residues. Trimming removed 5 bases at V and 2 bases at J, with 4 bases between. From germline, CDR1 is KGHDR and CDR2 SFDVKD. The CDR3 DNA follows: TGTGCCACCAGTGTAGACACAGATACGCAGTATTTT. Its translation is CATSVDTDTQYF.

This clone appeared a single time. The rearrangement joins TRBV24-1 to TRBJ2-3; D possibly corresponds to TRBD1 (6 bases). V was shortened by 10 bases and J by 2 bases, with 9 bases between the two germline ends. The germline CDR1 and CDR2 sequences are KGHDR and SFDVKD. The CDR3 is 12 residues long. The CDR3 DNA sequence: TGTGCCACTCAGGGGACCACAGATACGCAGTATTTT. This encodes CATQGTTDTQYF.

CDR3 in amino acids: CASSSGTSGGARETQYF. CDR3 nucleotides: TGTGCCAGCAGCTCCGGGACTAGCGGGGGGGCGAGGGAGACCCAGTACTTC. This sequence joins TRBV5-6 and TRBJ2-5; 16 bases align to TRBD2. The V segment lost 3 bases and the J segment 5 bases; nucleotides outside the gene matches: 7. The CDR3 consists of 17 residues. Germline CDR1 reads SGHDT; CDR2 reads YYEEEE.

This clone has a handful of counts. The chain is built from TRBV7-2 and TRBJ1-2, with a weak D call TRBD1 (5 bases). The CDR3 extends over 15 amino acids. Looked up from germline, CDR1 is SGHTA and CDR2 is FQGNSA. Trimming shortened V by 1 base and J by 4 bases, and 13 bases separated the two germline ends. The CDR3 DNA sequence: TGTGCCAGCAGCTTAGGTGTGGGGCTGGCCTATGGCTACACCTTC. Its translation: CASSLGVGLAYGYTF. Drawing the rest from reference TRBV7-2 and TRBJ1-2, the complete variable domain is GAGVSQSPSNKVTEKGKDVELRCDPISGHTALYWYRQSLGQGLEFLIYFQGNSAPDKSGLPSDRFSAERTGGSVSTLTIQRTQQEDSAVYLCASSLGVGLAYGYTFGSGTRLTVV.

This clone was counted a few times. This chain connects TRBV19 to TRBJ1-1; 7 nucleotides match TRBD1. The CDR3 is made up of 12 amino acids. V dropped 3 bases and J dropped 10; count of bases not matched to a gene: 5. Germline V gene lookup returns CDR1 LNHDA and CDR2 SQIVND (reference sequence). The CDR3 DNA sequence: TGTGCCAGTAGTATGAACAGGGGCTCAGCTTTCTTT. As protein: CASSMNRGSAFF.

The V gene is TRBV24-1, the J gene TRBJ1-6; 9 bases align to TRBD1. This CDR3 has 15 residues. The germline V gene encodes CDR1 KGHDR and CDR2 SFDVKD. V lost 3 bases, J lost 10 bases, and 6 bases stayed unmatched. The CDR3 bases are TGTGCCACCAGTGATAGGACAGGGGCCCACTCACCCCTCCACTTT. It yields the protein CATSDRTGAHSPLHF.

This chain links TRBV14 with TRBJ1-1, with D maybe TRBD1 (6 bases). The CDR3 extends over 18 amino acids. Trimming took 1 base from V and 4 from J, leaving 22 bases between them. CDR1 is SGHDN, CDR2 FVKESK, per germline. DNA of the CDR3: TGTGCCAGCAGCCAAGTACGACCCCACAGGGTAGGGTCCACTGAAGCTTTCTTT. This sequence encodes CASSQVRPHRVGSTEAFF.

The chain is built from TRBV7-2 and TRBJ2-2; D not resolved. In germline, CDR1 is SGHTA, CDR2 FQGNSA. The CDR3 contains 15 residues. V dropped 1 base and J dropped 1 base, with 7 bases sitting between them. The CDR3 DNA follows: TGTGCCAGCAGCTTAGGCAGTATGAACACCGGGGAGCTGTTTTTT. This sequence encodes CASSLGSMNTGELFF.

This clone came up a few times. This sequence joins TRBV6-5 and TRBJ1-1; a weak D match, TRBD1 (6 bases). Looked up from germline, CDR1 is MNHEY and CDR2 is SVGAGI. The CDR3 spans 13 residues. Deletions cut 4 bases from V and 7 bases from J, with 13 bases between. In nucleotides, the CDR3 is TGTGCCAGCAGTTTCAAACAGGGTAGTGAAGCTTTCTTT. It is translated as CASSFKQGSEAFF.

The rearrangement links TRBV24-1 to TRBJ1-3; TRBD1 matches at 9 bases. This CDR3 has 19 amino acids. Germline V lookup: CDR1 KGHDR, CDR2 SFDVKD. Trimming cost V 4 bases and J 5 bases; bases outside gene matches: 17. The CDR3 protein is CATSDQKILRDRDRNTIYF. The CDR3 DNA is TGTGCCACCAGTGACCAGAAGATACTCCGGGACAGGGACCGAAACACCATATATTTT.

The rearrangement joins TRBV11-2 to TRBJ2-7; a weak D match, TRBD1 (5 bases). CDR1 is SGHAT, CDR2 FQNNGV, per germline. This CDR3 comprises 14 residues. Trimming left V 0 bases short and J 6 bases short, with 12 bases between. The CDR3 is CASSLELGVGEQYF. CDR3 bases: TGTGCCAGCAGCTTAGAGCTAGGGGTCGGCGAGCAGTACTTC.